This T cell receptor beta chain was retrieved from a study of PD-1 blockade in classical Hodgkin lymphoma. Regarding time point: cycle 4 day 1 (C4D1), after 6 weeks of nivolumab. Each patient experienced a relapse that followed autologous stem cell transplantation, and brentuximab vedotin exposure varied. The CDR3 runs 14 residues. Germline V gene sequence: CDR1 SQVTM, CDR2 ANQGSEA. Produced via immunoSEQ multiplex PCR; TCRdb's table is partial and in-frame only. The sample holds 9,500 or so clones, 82% seen once. This rearrangement joins TRBV29-1 to TRBJ1-1, with a tentative D call TRBD1 (6 bases). This TCR was sampled from a human donor with classical Hodgkin lymphoma. This sample comprised peripheral blood mononuclear cells (PBMCs), obtained before the fourth cycle of nivolumab. CDR3 nucleotide sequence: TGCAGTGGCCGAAGGGGACAAAGAGATCCTGAAGCTTTCTTT. This codes for CSGRRGQRDPEAFF.